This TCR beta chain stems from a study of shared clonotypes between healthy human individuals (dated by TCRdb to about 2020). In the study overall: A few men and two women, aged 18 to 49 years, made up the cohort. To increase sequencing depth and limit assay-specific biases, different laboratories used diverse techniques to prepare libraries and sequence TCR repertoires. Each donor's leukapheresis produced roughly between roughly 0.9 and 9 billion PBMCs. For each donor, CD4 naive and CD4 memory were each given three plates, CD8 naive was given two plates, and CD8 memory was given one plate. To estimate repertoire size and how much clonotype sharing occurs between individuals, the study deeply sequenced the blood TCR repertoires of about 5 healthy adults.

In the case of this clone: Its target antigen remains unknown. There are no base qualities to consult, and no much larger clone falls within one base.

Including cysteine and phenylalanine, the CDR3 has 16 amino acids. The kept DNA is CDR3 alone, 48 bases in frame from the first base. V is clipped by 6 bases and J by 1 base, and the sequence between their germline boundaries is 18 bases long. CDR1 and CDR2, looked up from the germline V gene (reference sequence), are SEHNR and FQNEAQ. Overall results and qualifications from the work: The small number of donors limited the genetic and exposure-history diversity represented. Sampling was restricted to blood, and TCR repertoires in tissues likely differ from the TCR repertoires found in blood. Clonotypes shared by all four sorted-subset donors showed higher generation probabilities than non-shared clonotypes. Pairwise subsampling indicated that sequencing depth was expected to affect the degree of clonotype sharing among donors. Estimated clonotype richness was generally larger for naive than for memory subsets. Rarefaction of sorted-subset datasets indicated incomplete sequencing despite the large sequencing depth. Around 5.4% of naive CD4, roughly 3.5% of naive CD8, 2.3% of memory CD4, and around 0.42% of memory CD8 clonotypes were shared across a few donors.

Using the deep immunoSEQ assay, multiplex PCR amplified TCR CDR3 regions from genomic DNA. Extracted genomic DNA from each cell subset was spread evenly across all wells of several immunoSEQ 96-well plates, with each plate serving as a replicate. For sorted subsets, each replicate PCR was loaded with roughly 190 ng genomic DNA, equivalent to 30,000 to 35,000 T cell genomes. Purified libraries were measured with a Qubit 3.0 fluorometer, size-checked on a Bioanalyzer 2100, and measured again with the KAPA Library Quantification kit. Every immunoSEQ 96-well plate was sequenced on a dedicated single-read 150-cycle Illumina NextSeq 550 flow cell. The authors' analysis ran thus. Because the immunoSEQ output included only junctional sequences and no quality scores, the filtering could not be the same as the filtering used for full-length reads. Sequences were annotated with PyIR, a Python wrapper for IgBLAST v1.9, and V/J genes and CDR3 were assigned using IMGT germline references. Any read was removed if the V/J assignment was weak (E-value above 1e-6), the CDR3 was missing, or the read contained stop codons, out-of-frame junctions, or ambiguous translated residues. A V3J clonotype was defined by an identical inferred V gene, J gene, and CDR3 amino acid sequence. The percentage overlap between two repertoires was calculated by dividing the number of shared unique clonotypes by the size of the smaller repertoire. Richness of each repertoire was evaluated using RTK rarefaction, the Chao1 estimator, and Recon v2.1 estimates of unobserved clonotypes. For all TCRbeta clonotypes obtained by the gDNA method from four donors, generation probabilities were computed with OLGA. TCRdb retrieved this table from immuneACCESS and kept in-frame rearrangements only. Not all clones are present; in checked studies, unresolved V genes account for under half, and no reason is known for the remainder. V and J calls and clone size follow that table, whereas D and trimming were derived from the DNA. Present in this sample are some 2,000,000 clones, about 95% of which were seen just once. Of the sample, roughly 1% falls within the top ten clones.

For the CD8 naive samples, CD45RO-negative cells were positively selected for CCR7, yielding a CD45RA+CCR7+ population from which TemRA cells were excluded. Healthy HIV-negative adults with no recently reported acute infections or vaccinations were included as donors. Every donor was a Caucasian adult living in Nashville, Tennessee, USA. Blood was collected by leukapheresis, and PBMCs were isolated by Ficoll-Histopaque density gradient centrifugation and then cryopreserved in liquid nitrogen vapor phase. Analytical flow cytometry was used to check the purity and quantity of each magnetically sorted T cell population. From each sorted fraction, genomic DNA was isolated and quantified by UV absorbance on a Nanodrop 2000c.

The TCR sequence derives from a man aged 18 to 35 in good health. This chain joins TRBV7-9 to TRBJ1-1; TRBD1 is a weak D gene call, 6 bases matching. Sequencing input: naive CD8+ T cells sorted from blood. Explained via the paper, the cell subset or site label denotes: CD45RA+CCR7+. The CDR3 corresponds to CASSSTTGIGNTEAFF. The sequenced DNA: TGTGCCAGCAGTTCCACTACAGGGATTGGGAACACTGAAGCTTTCTTT.